What follows are 8 T cell receptor beta chains derived from one specimen sequenced in a study of T cells in localized non-small cell lung cancer. Method: immunoSEQ multiplex PCR; TCRdb's copy keeps in-frame clones and lacks some. The sample includes about 1,900 clones, around 30% of them seen just once. The sequences come from normal lung tissue next to the tumor, collected before any cancer treatment. The receptors here all came from a male donor aged 60 or over with stage I squamous cell lung carcinoma.

By sample fraction, this clone is large. The genes are TRBV6-8 and TRBJ1-2; the D gene is possibly TRBD1 (5 bases). Trimming pared 6 bases from V and 7 bases from J, leaving 15 bases between. Germline V gene sequence: CDR1 MNHGY, CDR2 SAAAGT. CDR3 length: 13 amino acids. CDR3 region: CASRTQAGFGYTF. Written as DNA, the CDR3 is TGTGCCAGCAGGACACAGGCAGGGTTTGGCTACACCTTC.

The V gene is TRBV12-5, the J gene TRBJ1-1; D not resolved. Germline CDR1 LGHNT, CDR2 FRNRAP. Trimming left V 9 bases short and J 6 bases short, with 20 bases between. The CDR3 runs to 14 residues. This chain's CDR3 is CASRRYGLDAEAFF. CDR3 DNA: TGTGCTAGCCGCCGGTACGGTTTGGACGCTGAAGCTTTCTTT. Based on the CDR3 plus reference TRBV12-5 and TRBJ1-1, the full variable domain is DARVTQTPRHKVTEMGQEVTMRCQPILGHNTVFWYRQTMMQGLELLAYFRNRAPLDDSGMPKDRFSAEMPDATLATLKIQPSEPRDSAVYFCASRRYGLDAEAFFGQGTRLTVV.

J is TRBJ2-7 and V is TRBV1; TRBD1 is taken as the D call from the table, unchecked against the DNA. TRBV1 is noted as a pseudogene. The CDR3 is 15 amino acids. The CDR3 loop is CASSQSGTGSGEQYF. The CDR3 DNA reads as TGCGCCAGCAGCCAAAGTGGGACAGGGTCCGGCGAGCAGTACTTC.

The rearrangement uses TRBV29-1 and TRBJ2-3, with D possibly being TRBD2 (8 bases). Germline lookup yields CDR1 SQVTM and CDR2 ANQGSEA. The V end lost 3 bases, the J end lost 4 bases, and 11 bases lay between the germline ends. This CDR3 has 13 amino acids. The CDR3 protein is CSVDSGTADTQYF. The CDR3 coding sequence is TGCAGCGTTGATAGCGGGACAGCAGATACGCAGTATTTT.

Sample share makes this clone medium-sized. The chain combines TRBV11-3 with TRBJ2-1, with 11 bases identical to TRBD2. V was clipped by 5 bases and J by 6 bases; unmatched bases: 9. The length of the CDR3 is 16 residues. Looked up from germline, CDR1 is SGHNT and CDR2 is YENEEA. CDR3 DNA sequence: TGTGCCAGCAGCAACACTACTAGCGGGAGCGGCAATGAGCAGTTCTTC. This gives the protein CASSNTTSGSGNEQFF.

This chain uses TRBV11-3 with TRBJ2-5, with D possibly matching TRBD2 (7 bases). V was cut by 7 bases and J by 5 bases, with 20 bases left in between. The CDR3 loop spans 15 amino acids. Germline values: CDR1 SGHNT, CDR2 YENEEA. CDR3 amino acids: CASIPPGGAGETQYF. In DNA, the CDR3 is TGTGCCAGCATACCACCGGGGGGCGCCGGGGAGACCCAGTACTTC.

V usage is TRBV5-1 and J usage is TRBJ2-3; 11 bases are a match to TRBD1. Trimming cost V 0 bases and J 2 bases; bases outside gene matches: 2. This CDR3 is built from 16 residues. CDR1 and CDR2 (germline): SGHRS, YFSETQ. As DNA, the CDR3 is TGCGCCAGCAGCTTGGGGACAGGGGGCGTCACAGATACGCAGTATTTT. Amino acid sequence: CASSLGTGGVTDTQYF.

This CDR3 is CATSRSSGLREQFF. The CDR3 DNA follows: TGTGCCACCAGCAGGTCGTCGGGACTTCGAGAGCAGTTCTTC. The rearrangement links TRBV15 to TRBJ2-1; tentative D call: TRBD2 (6 bases). This CDR3 is built from 14 residues. Germline CDR1 LNHNV, CDR2 YYDKDF (reference sequence). Deletions cut 3 bases from V and 10 bases from J, with 16 bases between.